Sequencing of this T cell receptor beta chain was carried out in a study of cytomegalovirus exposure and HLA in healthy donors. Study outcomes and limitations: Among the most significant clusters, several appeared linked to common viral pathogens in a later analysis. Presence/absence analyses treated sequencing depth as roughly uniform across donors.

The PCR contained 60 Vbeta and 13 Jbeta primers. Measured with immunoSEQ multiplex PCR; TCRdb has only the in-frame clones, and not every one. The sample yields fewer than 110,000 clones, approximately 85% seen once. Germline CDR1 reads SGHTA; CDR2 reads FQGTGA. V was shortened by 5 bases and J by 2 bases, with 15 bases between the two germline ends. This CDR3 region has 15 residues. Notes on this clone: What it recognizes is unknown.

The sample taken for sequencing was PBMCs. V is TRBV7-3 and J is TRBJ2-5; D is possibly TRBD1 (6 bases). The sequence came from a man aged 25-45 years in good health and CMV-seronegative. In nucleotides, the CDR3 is TGTGCCAGCAGCCTGGAAGGACAGAAGCAAGAGACCCAGTACTTC. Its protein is CASSLEGQKQETQYF.